A single sample gave rise to the 23 T cell receptor beta chains below, sequenced in a study of blood T cell repertoires in COVID-19. TCRdb's copy holds only in-frame clones and misses some; the assay was immunoSEQ multiplex PCR. The sample includes fewer than 150,000 clones, less than 85% of them seen just once. Sequenced input: peripheral blood. These receptor sequences come from a human donor in a cohort sampled during active COVID-19.

The chain joins TRBV6-6 to TRBJ1-2; the D is unclear. The CDR3 is 15 residues long. Germline assignment: CDR1 MNHNY and CDR2 SVGAGI (reference sequence). V was pared by 4 bases and J by 3 bases, with 15 bases between. CDR3 coding DNA: TGTGCCAGCAGTTCCCTGGGAGGGTGGGACTATGGCTACACCTTC. Its translation: CASSSLGGWDYGYTF.

The genes are TRBV11-2 and TRBJ2-1, with 8 bases matching TRBD2. After removal of 5 bases from V and 7 bases from J, the junction contained 10 bases not matched to a gene. The CDR3 is 15 amino acids. The germline V gene has CDR1 SGHAT and CDR2 FQNNGV. CDR3 in DNA: TGTGCCAGCAGCAGGGCCGGGACTAGGGGAAATGAGCAGTTCTTC. It specifies CASSRAGTRGNEQFF.

This clone has a single count. The genes are TRBV6-4 and TRBJ2-1; 9 bases map to TRBD2. Trimming removed 0 bases from V and 5 bases from J; junction bases left unmatched: 14. CDR1 MRHNA and CDR2 SNTAGT come from the germline V gene. The CDR3 is 19 residues long. The CDR3 coding sequence is TGTGCCAGCAGTGACTCGACCTCCGAGGTAGCGGGGGAAGACAATGAGCAGTTCTTC. It codes for CASSDSTSEVAGEDNEQFF.

DNA for the CDR3: TGTGCCAGCAGCTTAGTTGGGGACAGCGAGCAGTACTTC. Protein product: CASSLVGDSEQYF. This chain uses TRBV11-2 with TRBJ2-7; 7 nucleotides agree with TRBD1. V lost 1 base and J lost 6; bases outside the gene matches: 3. The length of the CDR3 is 13 residues. Germline CDR1 reads SGHAT; CDR2 reads FQNNGV.

The chain has TRBV6-5 and TRBJ1-6; maybe TRBD1 (6 bases). Germline CDR1 reads MNHEY; CDR2 reads SVGAGI. The CDR3 is made up of 13 amino acids. V lost 7 bases, J lost 10 bases, and 14 bases lay in between. The CDR3, as DNA: TGTGCCAGCATGGACAGCCTGAAGTCACCCCTCCACTTT. This encodes CASMDSLKSPLHF.

CDR3 region: CASSRAGESEQFF. The CDR3 DNA follows: TGTGCCAGCTCACGGGCAGGGGAGTCGGAGCAGTTCTTC. The chain recombines TRBV18 with TRBJ2-1, with a tentative D call TRBD1 (6 bases). With 4 bases removed from V and 10 bases from J, the gap between germline ends came to 14 bases. This CDR3 region has 13 residues. Germline V CDR1 and CDR2: KGHSH, LQKENI.

The chain couples TRBV6-5 to TRBJ1-4; tentatively, D is TRBD1 (5 bases). Trimming shortened V by 5 bases and J by 5 bases, and 12 bases separated the two germline ends. The length of the CDR3 is 14 residues. CDR1 MNHEY and CDR2 SVGAGI come from the germline V gene. CDR3 residues: CASSTGQLNEKLFF. In nucleotides, the CDR3 is TGTGCCAGCAGTACAGGTCAATTGAATGAAAAACTGTTTTTT.

The chain is built from TRBV11-2 and TRBJ1-2; 8 nucleotides match TRBD1. With V trimmed by 5 bases and J by 4 bases, 12 bases remained unmatched. Germline loops: CDR1 SGHAT, CDR2 FQNNGV. The CDR3 runs to 16 residues. The CDR3 DNA is TGTGCCAGCAGCACCAGGTTCCCGGACAGGGCCTATGGCTACACCTTC. Its translation: CASSTRFPDRAYGYTF.

The chain links TRBV9 to TRBJ2-3, with D unclear. The CDR3 sequence is 14 residues long. Trimming removed 0 bases at V and 2 bases at J, with 7 bases between. Germline loops: CDR1 SGDLS, CDR2 YYNGEE. The CDR3 coding sequence is TGTGCCAGCAGCGTAGCGGGTCCCACAGATACGCAGTATTTT. Its protein is CASSVAGPTDTQYF.

The chain couples TRBV11-2 to TRBJ2-3; 8 bases match TRBD2. There are 14 residues in the CDR3. Germline CDR1 reads SGHAT; CDR2 reads FQNNGV. V was pared by 5 bases and J by 5 bases, with 6 bases of the junction left unmatched. The CDR3 DNA follows: TGTGCCAGCAGCCTAGGCGGGGGGCTAGATACGCAGTATTTT. The encoded protein is CASSLGGGLDTQYF.

CDR3 bases: TGTGCCACCAGCAGAGGGTTCAGGGGTGAGGGAGATACGCAGTATTTT. Its translation: CATSRGFRGEGDTQYF. The chain employs TRBV15 and TRBJ2-3, with a weak D call TRBD1 (6 bases). Per germline, CDR1 LNHNV and CDR2 YYDKDF (reference sequence). Trimming shortened V by 1 base and J by 5 bases, and 16 bases separated the two germline ends. This CDR3 spans 16 amino acids. The entire variable domain, with the rest obtained from reference TRBV15 and TRBJ2-3, is as follows: DAMVIQNPRYQVTQFGKPVTLSCSQTLNHNVMYWYQQKSSQAPKLLFHYYDKDFNNEADTPDNFQSRRPNTSFCFLDIRSPGLGDTAMYLCATSRGFRGEGDTQYFGPGTRLTVL.

For the CDR3, the DNA is TGTGCCAGCAGGGACACGACCGATCAGCCCCAGCATTTT. Translation gives CASRDTTDQPQHF. The rearrangement links TRBV6-5 to TRBJ1-5, with D perhaps matching TRBD1 (5 bases). Trimming removed 6 bases from V and 5 bases from J, with 11 bases in between. Germline V gene lookup returns CDR1 MNHEY and CDR2 SVGAGI. The CDR3 sequence is 13 residues long.

The chain recombines TRBV6-5 with TRBJ2-3; 10 nucleotides line up with TRBD2. J lost 2 bases, V lost 4 bases, and 6 bases had no gene match. The CDR3 consists of 16 residues. From germline, CDR1 is MNHEY and CDR2 SVGAGI. The chain's CDR3 is CASSLAGGINTDTQYF. As DNA, the CDR3 is TGTGCCAGCAGTTTAGCGGGGGGTATAAACACAGATACGCAGTATTTT.

The V and J genes are TRBV19 and TRBJ2-7; maybe TRBD1 (5 bases). Germline V gene lookup returns CDR1 LNHDA and CDR2 SQIVND (reference sequence). V lost 10 bases, J lost 4 bases, and 26 bases lay in between. The CDR3 covers 16 residues. The CDR3 DNA follows: TGTGCCACTCTATCGCTGTCCCGGCAGGGTAATTACGAGCAGTACTTC. This translates into CATLSLSRQGNYEQYF.

CDR3 coding DNA: TGTGCCAGCAGCGTAAGGCGGGACAGGGGGAACAATGAGCAGTTCTTC. Translation gives CASSVRRDRGNNEQFF. This rearrangement joins TRBV7-2 to TRBJ2-1, with 11 bases that match TRBD1. The CDR3 has 16 amino acids. Germline V gene data show CDR1 as SGHTA and CDR2 as FQGNSA. After removal of 5 bases from V and 5 bases from J, the junction contained 8 bases not matched to a gene.

The J gene is TRBJ2-7, the V gene TRBV9, with 7 nucleotides matching TRBD2. This CDR3 spans 14 amino acids. The V and J ends lost 7 bases and 2 bases, in that order; junction bases with no gene match: 9. Germline CDR1 and CDR2: SGDLS and YYNGEE. This CDR3 is CASSRTLAAYEQYF. The DNA of the CDR3 is TGTGCCAGCTCCCGTACCCTAGCGGCCTACGAGCAGTACTTC.

The V call is TRBV11-1, the J call TRBJ1-3; weak D call: TRBD1 (5 bases). The CDR3 runs 16 residues. The germline gives CDR1 SGHAT, CDR2 FQDESV (reference sequence). The ends were cut back, 2 bases at V and 2 bases at J, with 13 bases in the middle. CDR3 coding DNA: TGTGCCAGCAGCTTACTTTACGGGGGACCTGGAAACACCATATATTTT. Translation: CASSLLYGGPGNTIYF.

J is TRBJ2-7 and V is TRBV6-1; D remains unclear. This CDR3 region has 14 residues. CDR1 and CDR2 (germline): MNHNS, SASEGT. The V gene lost 2 bases and the J gene lost 2 bases, with 10 bases spanning the gap. The CDR3 region has the DNA TGTGCCAGCAGTGAATTAGGCGACACCTACGAGCAGTACTTC. Translated: CASSELGDTYEQYF.

This clone showed up just a few times. The J gene is TRBJ2-1, the V gene TRBV6-5; maybe TRBD1 (7 bases). This CDR3 contains 15 residues. V lost 7 bases and J lost 5, with 18 bases in between. CDR1 and CDR2 from the germline V gene are MNHEY and SVGAGI. The CDR3 sequence: CASNRKRRGDNEQFF. The CDR3 coding sequence is TGTGCCAGCAATAGAAAACGCAGGGGGGACAATGAGCAGTTCTTC.

This chain joins TRBV27 and TRBJ1-5; D is undetermined. The CDR3 covers 15 residues. Germline loops: CDR1 MNHEY, CDR2 SMNVEV (reference sequence). Between the trimmed V and J ends, which lost 1 base and 1 base, there was a span of 8 bases. CDR3 sequence: CASSLFAESNQPQHF. Written as DNA, the CDR3 is TGTGCCAGCAGTTTATTTGCCGAGAGCAATCAGCCCCAGCATTTT.

This clone has just one count. The V and J genes are TRBV28 and TRBJ1-2; 12 positions agree with TRBD1. Trimming took 6 bases from V and 4 from J; bases not matched to a gene: 9. This CDR3 spans 16 amino acids. Germline V gives CDR1 MDHEN, CDR2 SYDVKM. For the CDR3, the DNA is TGTGCCAGCAGACCACCGGGACAGGGGGCTGTCTATGGCTACACCTTC. It codes for CASRPPGQGAVYGYTF.

This sequence joins TRBV5-5 and TRBJ1-5; D not resolved. In germline, CDR1 is SGHKS, CDR2 YYEKEE (reference sequence). V was cut by 1 base and J by 5 bases, with 7 bases left in between. CDR3 length equals 13 residues. The chain's CDR3 is CASSLTVYQPQHF. In DNA, the CDR3 is TGTGCCAGCAGCTTGACAGTTTATCAGCCCCAGCATTTT.

This rearrangement joins TRBV7-2 to TRBJ1-1; D unresolved. The CDR3 runs 14 residues. CDR1 is SGHTA and CDR2 is FQGNSA in the germline V gene. V lost 5 bases and J 0 bases, leaving 10 bases between the germline ends. The CDR3 sequence: CASSVRIVNTEAFF. CDR3 DNA: TGTGCCAGCAGCGTGCGGATAGTGAACACTGAAGCTTTCTTT.